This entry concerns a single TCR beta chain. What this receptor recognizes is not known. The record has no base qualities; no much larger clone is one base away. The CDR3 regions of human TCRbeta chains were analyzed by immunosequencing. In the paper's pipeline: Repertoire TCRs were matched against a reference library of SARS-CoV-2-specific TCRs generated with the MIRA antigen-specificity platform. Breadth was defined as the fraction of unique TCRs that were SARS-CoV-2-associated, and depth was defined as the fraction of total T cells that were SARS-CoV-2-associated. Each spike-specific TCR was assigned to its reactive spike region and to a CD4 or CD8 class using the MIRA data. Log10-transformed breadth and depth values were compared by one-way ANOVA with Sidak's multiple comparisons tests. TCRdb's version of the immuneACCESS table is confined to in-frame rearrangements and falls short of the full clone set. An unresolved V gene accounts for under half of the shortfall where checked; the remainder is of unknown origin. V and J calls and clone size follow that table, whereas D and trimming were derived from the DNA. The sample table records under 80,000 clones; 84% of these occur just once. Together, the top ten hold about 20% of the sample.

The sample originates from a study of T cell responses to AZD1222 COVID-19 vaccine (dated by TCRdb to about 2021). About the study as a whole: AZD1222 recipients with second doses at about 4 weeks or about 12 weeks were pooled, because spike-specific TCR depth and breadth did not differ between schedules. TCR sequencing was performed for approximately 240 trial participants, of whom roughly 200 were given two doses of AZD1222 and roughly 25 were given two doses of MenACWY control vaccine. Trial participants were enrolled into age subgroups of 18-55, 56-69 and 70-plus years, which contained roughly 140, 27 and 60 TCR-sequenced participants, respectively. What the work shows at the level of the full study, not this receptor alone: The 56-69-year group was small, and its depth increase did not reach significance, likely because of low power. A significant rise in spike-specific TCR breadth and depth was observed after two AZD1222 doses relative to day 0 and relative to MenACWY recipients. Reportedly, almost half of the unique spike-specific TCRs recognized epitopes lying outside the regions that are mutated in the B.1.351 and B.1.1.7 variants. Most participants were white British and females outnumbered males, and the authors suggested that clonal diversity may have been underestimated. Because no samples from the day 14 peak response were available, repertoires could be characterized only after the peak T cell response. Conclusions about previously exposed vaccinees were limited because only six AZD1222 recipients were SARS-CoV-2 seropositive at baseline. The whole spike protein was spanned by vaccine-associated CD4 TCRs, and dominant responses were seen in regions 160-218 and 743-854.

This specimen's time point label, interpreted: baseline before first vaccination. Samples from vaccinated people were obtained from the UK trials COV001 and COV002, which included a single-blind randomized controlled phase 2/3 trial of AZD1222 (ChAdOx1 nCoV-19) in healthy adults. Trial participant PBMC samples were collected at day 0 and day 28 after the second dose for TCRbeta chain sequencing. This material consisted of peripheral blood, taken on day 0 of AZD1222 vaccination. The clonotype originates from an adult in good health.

For the CDR3, the sequence is CASSVGGQQETQYF. The nucleotide sequence reads as follows: TGTGCCAGCAGCGTAGGGGGACAGCAAGAGACCCAGTACTTC. Recombination linked TRBV9 to TRBJ2-5, with 7 bases aligning to TRBD1. After removal of 0 bases from V and 2 bases from J, the junction retains 1 base not matched to a gene. CDR1 is given as SGDLS and CDR2 as YYNGEE, both from the germline V gene. The CDR3 numbers 14 residues from cysteine through phenylalanine. Of all the DNA, just the CDR3 is kept, 42 bases in frame from base 1.